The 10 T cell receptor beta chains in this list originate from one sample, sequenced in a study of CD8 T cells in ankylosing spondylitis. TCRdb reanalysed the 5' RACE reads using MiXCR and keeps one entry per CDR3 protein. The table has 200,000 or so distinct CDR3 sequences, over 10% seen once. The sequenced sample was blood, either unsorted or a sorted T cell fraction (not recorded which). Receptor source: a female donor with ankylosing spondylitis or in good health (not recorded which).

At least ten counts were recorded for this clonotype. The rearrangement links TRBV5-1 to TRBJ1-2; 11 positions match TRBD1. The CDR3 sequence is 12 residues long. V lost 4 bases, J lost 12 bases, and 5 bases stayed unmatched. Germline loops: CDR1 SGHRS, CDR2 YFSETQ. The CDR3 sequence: CASSGDRGIHTF. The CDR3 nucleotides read TGCGCCAGCAGCGGGGACAGGGGGATTCACACCTTC.

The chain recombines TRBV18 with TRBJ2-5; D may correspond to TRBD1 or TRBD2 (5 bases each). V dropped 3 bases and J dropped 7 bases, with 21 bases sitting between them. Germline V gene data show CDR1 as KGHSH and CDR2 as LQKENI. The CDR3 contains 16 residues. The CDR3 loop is CASSPSPGPPSATQYF. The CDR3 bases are TGTGCCAGCTCACCTTCCCCGGGACCACCCAGTGCGACCCAGTACTTC.

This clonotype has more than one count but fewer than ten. In DNA, the CDR3 is TGTGCCAGCAGCTTAGCCCCTAGCGGGAAGCTCTACGAGCAGTACTTC. Translation: CASSLAPSGKLYEQYF. V gene TRBV7-2 combines with J gene TRBJ2-7; TRBD2 matches 9 bases. The V gene end was trimmed by 0 bases and the J gene end by 3 bases; junction bases not matched to a gene: 6. Germline V gene lookup returns CDR1 SGHTA and CDR2 FQGNSA. The CDR3 has 16 residues.

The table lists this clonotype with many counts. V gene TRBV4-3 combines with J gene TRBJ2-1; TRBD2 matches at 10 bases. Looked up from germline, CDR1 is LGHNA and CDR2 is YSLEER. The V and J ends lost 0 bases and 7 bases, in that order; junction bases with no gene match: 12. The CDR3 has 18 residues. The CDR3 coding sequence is TGCGCCAGCAGCCAAGATGGGGGGGCTAGCGGGAGACGGAATGAGCAGTTCTTC. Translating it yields CASSQDGGASGRRNEQFF.

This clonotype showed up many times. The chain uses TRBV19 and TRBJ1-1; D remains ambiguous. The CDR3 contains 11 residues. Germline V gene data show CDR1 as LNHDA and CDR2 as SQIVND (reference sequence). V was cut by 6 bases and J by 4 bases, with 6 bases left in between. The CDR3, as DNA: TGTGCCAGTAGCCACTTCACTGAAGCTTTCTTT. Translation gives CASSHFTEAFF.

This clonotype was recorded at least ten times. This CDR3 is CASRNFRNTEAFF. The DNA for the CDR3 is TGTGCCAGCAGAAACTTCCGGAACACTGAAGCTTTCTTT. This sequence joins TRBV2 and TRBJ1-1; no firm D call. The CDR3 has 13 amino acids. V lost 6 bases and J lost 1, with 9 bases in between. Germline CDR1 reads SNHLY; CDR2 reads FYNNEI.

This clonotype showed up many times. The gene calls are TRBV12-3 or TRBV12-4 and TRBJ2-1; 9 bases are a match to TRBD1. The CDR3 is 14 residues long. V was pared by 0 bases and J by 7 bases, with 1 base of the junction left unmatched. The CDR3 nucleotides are TGTGCCAGCAGTTTAGCCGGGACAGGGAATGAGCAGTTCTTC. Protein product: CASSLAGTGNEQFF.

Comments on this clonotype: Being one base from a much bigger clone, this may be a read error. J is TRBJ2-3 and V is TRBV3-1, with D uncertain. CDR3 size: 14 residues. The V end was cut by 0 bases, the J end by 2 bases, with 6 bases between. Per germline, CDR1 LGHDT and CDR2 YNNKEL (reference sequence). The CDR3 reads CASSQDLDTDTQYF. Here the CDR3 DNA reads TGTGCCAGCAGCCAAGATCTAGACACAGATACGCAGTATTTT.

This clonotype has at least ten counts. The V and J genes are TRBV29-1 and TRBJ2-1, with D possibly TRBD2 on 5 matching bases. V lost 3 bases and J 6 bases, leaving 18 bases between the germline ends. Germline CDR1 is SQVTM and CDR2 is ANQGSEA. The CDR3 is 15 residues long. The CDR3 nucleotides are TGCAGCGTTGAGGGTTTGGGAGCGAGAGTCAATGAGCAGTTCTTC. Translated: CSVEGLGARVNEQFF.

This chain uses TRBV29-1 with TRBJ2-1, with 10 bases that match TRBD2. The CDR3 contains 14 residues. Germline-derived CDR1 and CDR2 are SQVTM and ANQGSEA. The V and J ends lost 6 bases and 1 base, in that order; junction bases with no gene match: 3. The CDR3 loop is CSVKLAGSYNEQFF. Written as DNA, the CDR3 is TGCAGCGTGAAACTAGCGGGATCCTACAATGAGCAGTTCTTC.